Given below is one T cell receptor (beta chain) in context. This clonotype was counted ten times or more. This clone's antigen is unknown. One base away there is no much larger clone; base qualities are not given. cDNA was synthesized by template-switch 5'RACE using a primer carrying a 10-nucleotide random unique molecular identifier by which each TCR transcript was tagged. Every sequencing run yielded over 200 million TCR-beta sequences covering 15-18 subjects. Total RNA was extracted with the RNeasy kit. TCR-beta VDJ regions were amplified with primers for the TCR constant region and the 5'RACE anchor, using the KAPA Real-time Library Amplification kit. Sample indexes and Illumina adaptors were added in a first PCR, after which library yield was increased in a second PCR. After Ampure bead purification, the roughly 650 bp TCR product was size-selected on a 2% E-gel SizeSelection system. Before pooling, library quality was checked on a Bioanalyzer, concentration was measured with Qubit, and libraries were quantified with the Kapa Library Quantification kit. An Illumina HiSeq 2500 was used to sequence the libraries paired-end at 2 x 150 bp. To increase sequence diversity, about 25-31% phiX was spiked into each library pool. The authors' pipeline ran thus. The UMI-based MiGEC pipeline processed quality-filtered reads and removed over 90% of raw TCR sequences during error correction. VDJ genes were aligned to IMGT germline references, and each clonotype was defined by a unique CDR3 amino acid sequence together with V-J genes. Clonal expansion, Shannon diversity, and CDR3 relatedness (CalcPairwiseDistances, ClusterSamples) were evaluated with VDJtools, and phylogenetic trees were built with CLCbio workbench. Clones with at least 8 unique UMIs were defined as expanded, with this threshold being based on coefficient-of-variation modelling across technical triplicates. TCRdb reanalyzed the raw reads on its own, using fastp at Q25 for trimming and MiXCR for clone calling, and kept in-frame beta chains. Each entry merges the rows of one CDR3 protein and shows their most common DNA and genes. None of the V and J calls come from the authors' own analysis; TCRdb made them. The sample profile shows 84,000 or so distinct CDR3 sequences; over 9% of them were found once. The ten largest account for about 1.8% of the sample.

The healthy controls were volunteers from a blood bank in Maryland, USA. Libraries from unsorted PBMCs were made from 2 million PBMCs kept in RNAlater at -80 degrees C until RNA extraction. Peripheral blood was subjected to Ficoll-Hypaque density gradient centrifugation to isolate PBMCs, which were then cryopreserved in liquid nitrogen. The sample is drawn from a study of neurological immune-mediated disorders (dated by TCRdb to about 2019). Looking at the study overall: Using UMI-based sequencing, the study compared peripheral blood TCR-beta repertoires from patients with HTLV-I-associated myelopathy (HAM/TSP), patients with multiple sclerosis, and healthy controls. The 106 TCR-beta libraries covered PBMC samples along with longitudinal samples, technical triplicates, and paired sorted CD4+ and CD8+ T-cell subsets. The cohort was made up of approximately 69 subjects, consisting of around 14 HAM/TSP patients, about 34 multiple sclerosis patients and 20 healthy controls.

What the work shows at the level of the full study, not this receptor alone: TCR clonal expansion was greatest in HAM/TSP patients and smallest in MS patients, who ranked below even healthy controls. Expanded clones from different subjects shared no identical CDR3 amino acid sequences, which suggests that TCR-beta repertoires were private in all groups.

The sequence was collected from a man between 40 and 49 years old in good health. Sequencing input: PBMCs.

The bases are TGTGCCAGCAGTTATGCGGGGAGTAATGAGCAGTTCTTC. This sequence encodes CASSYAGSNEQFF. The chain is encoded by TRBV27 joined to TRBJ2-1, with a weak D call of TRBD2 (6 bases match). The CDR3 numbers 13 residues from cysteine through phenylalanine. Only CDR3 DNA remains: 39 bases, in frame from the first base. Trimming removed 4 bases from V and 7 bases from J, leaving 11 bases between the germline ends. CDR1 and CDR2, per the germline V gene (reference sequence), are MNHEY and SMNVEV.